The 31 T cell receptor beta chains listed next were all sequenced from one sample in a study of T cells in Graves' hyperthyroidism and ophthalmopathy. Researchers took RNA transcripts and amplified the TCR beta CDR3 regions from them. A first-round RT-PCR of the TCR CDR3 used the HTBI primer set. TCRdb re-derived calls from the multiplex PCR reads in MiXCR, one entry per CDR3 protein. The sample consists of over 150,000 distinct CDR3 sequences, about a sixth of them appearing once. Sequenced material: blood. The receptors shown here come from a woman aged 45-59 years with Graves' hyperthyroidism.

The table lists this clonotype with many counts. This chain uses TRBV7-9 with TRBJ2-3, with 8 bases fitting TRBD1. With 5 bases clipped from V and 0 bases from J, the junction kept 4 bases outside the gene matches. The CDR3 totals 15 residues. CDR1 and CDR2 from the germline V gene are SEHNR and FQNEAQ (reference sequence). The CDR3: CASSGTGTSTDTQYF. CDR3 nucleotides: TGTGCCAGCAGCGGGACAGGAACTAGCACAGATACGCAGTATTTT.

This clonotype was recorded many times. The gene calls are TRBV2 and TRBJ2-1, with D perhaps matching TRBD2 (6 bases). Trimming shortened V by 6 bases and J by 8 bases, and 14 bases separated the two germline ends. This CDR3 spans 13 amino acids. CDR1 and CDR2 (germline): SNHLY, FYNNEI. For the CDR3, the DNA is TGTGCCAGCAGCGACCGGGAGAAGGATGAGCAGTTCTTC. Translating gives CASSDREKDEQFF. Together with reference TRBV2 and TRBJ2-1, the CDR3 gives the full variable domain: EPEVTQTPSHQVTQMGQEVILRCVPISNHLYFYWYRQILGQKVEFLVSFYNNEISEKSEIFDDQFSVERPDGSNFTLKIRSTKLEDSAMYFCASSDREKDEQFFGPGTRLTVL.

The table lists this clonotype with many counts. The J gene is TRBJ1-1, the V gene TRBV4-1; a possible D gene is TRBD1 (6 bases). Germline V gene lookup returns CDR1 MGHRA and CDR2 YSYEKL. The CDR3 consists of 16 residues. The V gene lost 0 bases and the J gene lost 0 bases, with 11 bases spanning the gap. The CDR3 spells CASSQEGAGVNTEAFF. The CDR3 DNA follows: TGCGCCAGCAGCCAAGAGGGGGCGGGGGTGAACACTGAAGCTTTCTTT.

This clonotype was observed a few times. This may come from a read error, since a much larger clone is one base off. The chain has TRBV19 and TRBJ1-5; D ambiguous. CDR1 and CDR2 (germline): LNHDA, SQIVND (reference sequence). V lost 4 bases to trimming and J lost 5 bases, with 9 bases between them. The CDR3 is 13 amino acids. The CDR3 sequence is CASSTASYQPQHF. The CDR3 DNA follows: TGTGCCAGTAGTACGGCAAGCTATCAGCCCCAGCATTTT.

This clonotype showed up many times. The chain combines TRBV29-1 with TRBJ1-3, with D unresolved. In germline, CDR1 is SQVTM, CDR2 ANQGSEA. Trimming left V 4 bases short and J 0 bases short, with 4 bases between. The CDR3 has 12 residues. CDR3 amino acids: CSVAVSGNTIYF. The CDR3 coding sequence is TGCAGCGTTGCGGTCTCTGGAAACACCATATATTTT.

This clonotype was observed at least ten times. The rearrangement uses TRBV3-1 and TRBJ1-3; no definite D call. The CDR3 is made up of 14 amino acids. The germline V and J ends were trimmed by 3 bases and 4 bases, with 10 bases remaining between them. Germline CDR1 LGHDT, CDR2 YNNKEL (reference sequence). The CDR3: CASSQTLPGNTIYF. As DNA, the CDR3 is TGTGCCAGCAGCCAGACCTTACCCGGAAACACCATATATTTT.

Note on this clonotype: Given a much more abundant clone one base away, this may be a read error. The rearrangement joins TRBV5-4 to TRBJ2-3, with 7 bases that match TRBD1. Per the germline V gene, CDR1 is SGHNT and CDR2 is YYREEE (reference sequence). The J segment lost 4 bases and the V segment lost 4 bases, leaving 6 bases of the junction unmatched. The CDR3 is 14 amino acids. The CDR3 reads CASSVTGTADTQYF. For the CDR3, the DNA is TGTGCCAGCAGCGTGACAGGGACGGCAGATACGCAGTATTTT.

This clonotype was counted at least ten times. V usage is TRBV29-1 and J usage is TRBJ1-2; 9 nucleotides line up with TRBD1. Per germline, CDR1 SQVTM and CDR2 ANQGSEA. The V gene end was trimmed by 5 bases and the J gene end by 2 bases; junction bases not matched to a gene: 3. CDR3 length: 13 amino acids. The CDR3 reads CSVSGTGNYGYTF. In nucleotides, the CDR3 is TGCAGCGTTTCCGGGACAGGGAACTATGGCTACACCTTC.

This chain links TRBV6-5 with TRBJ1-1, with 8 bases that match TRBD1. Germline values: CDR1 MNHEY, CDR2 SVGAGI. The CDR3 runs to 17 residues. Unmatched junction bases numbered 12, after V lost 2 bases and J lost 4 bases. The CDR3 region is CASSYPRETGVGTEAFF. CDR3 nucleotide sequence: TGTGCCAGCAGTTACCCCCGTGAGACAGGGGTAGGCACTGAAGCTTTCTTT.

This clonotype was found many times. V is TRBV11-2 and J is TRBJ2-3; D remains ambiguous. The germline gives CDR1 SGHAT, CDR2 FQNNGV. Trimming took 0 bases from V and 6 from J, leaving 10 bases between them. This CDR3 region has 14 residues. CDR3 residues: CASSLEGIWDTQYF. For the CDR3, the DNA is TGTGCCAGCAGCTTAGAGGGAATTTGGGATACGCAGTATTTT.

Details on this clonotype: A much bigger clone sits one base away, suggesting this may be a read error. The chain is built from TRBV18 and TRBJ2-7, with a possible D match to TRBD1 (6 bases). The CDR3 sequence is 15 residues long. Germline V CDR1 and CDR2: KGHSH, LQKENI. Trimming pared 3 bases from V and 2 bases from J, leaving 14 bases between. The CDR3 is CASSPLGQRAYEQYF. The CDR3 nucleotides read TGTGCCAGCTCACCCCTTGGACAGAGGGCCTACGAGCAGTACTTC.

CDR3 sequence reads: CASSLWGRVNEQFF. CDR3 nucleotide sequence: TGTGCCAGCAGCTTATGGGGGAGAGTAAATGAGCAGTTCTTC. The rearrangement uses TRBV7-3 and TRBJ2-1; D might be TRBD1 or TRBD2, each matching 5 bases. CDR1 is SGHTA and CDR2 is FQGTGA in the germline V gene. The CDR3 has 14 residues. V was shortened by 2 bases and J by 7 bases, with 12 bases between the two germline ends.

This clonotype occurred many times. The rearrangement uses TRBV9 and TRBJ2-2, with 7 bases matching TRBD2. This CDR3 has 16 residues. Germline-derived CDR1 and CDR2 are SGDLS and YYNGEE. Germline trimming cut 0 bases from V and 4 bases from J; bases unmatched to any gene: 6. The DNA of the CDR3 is TGTGCCAGCAGCGTAGTCTCGCGGGGGTCCACCGGGGAGCTGTTTTTT. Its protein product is CASSVVSRGSTGELFF.

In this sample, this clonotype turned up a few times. DNA of the CDR3: TGCGCCAGCAGCCAAGATCCGTCGGCAAGCTCCTACAATGAGCAGTTCTTC. Translation: CASSQDPSASSYNEQFF. The chain joins TRBV4-3 to TRBJ2-1; D gene ambiguous. V dropped 0 bases and J dropped 0 bases, with 12 bases sitting between them. CDR3 size: 17 residues. The V gene's germline CDR1 is LGHNA and CDR2 YSLEER.

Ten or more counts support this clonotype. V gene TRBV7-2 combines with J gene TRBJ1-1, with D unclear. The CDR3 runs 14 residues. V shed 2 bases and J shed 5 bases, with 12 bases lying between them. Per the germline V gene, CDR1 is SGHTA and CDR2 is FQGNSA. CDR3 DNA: TGTGCCAGCAGCTTAAGGAACATGAGGACTGAAGCTTTCTTT. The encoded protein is CASSLRNMRTEAFF.

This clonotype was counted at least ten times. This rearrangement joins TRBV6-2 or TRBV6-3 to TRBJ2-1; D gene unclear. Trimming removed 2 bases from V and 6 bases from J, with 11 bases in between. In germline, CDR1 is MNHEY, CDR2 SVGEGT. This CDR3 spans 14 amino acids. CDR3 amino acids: CASSYAGSLNEQFF. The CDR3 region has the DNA TGTGCCAGCAGTTACGCCGGCTCCCTCAATGAGCAGTTCTTC.

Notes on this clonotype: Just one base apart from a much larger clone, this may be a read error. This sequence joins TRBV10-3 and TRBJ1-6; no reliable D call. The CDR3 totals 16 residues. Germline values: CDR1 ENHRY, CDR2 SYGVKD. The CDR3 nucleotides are TGTGCCATCAGTAAGTCGGACGGCGGGAGGAGGTCACCCCTCCACTTT. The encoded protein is CAISKSDGGRRSPLHF.

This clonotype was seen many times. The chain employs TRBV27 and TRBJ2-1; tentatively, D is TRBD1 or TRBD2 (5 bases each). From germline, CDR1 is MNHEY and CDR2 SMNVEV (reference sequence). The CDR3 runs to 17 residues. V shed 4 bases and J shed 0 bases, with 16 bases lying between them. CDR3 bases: TGTGCCAGCAGTTGGGGGACCACCCCTGTCTCCTACAATGAGCAGTTCTTC. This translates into CASSWGTTPVSYNEQFF.

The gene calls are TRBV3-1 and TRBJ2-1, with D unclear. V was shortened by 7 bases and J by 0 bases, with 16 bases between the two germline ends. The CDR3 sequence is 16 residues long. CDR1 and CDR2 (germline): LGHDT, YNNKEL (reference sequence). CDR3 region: CASTPRSADSYNEQFF. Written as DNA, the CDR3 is TGTGCCAGCACCCCGAGGTCGGCGGACTCCTACAATGAGCAGTTCTTC.

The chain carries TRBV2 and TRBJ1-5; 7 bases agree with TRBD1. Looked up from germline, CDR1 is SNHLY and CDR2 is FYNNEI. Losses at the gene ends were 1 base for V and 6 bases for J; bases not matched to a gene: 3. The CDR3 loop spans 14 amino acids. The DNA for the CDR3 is TGTGCCAGCAGTGAAGTACAGGGGATTCAGCCCCAGCATTTT. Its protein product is CASSEVQGIQPQHF.

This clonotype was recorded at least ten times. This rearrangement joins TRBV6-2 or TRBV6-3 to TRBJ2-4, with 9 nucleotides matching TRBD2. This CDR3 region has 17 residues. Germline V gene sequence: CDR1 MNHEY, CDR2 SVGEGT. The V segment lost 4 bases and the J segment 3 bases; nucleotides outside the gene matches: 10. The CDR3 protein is CASSSPSSGGFKNIQYF. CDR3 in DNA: TGTGCCAGCAGTTCCCCAAGCAGCGGGGGGTTCAAAAACATTCAGTACTTC.

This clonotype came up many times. The CDR3 loop is CASSPRDRAWPPLHF. CDR3 coding DNA: TGTGCCAGCAGCCCCCGGGACAGGGCTTGGCCACCCCTCCACTTT. The chain recombines TRBV7-9 with TRBJ1-6; 9 nucleotides line up with TRBD1. Germline lookup yields CDR1 SEHNR and CDR2 FQNEAQ (reference sequence). The CDR3 covers 15 residues. V trimming: 5 bases; J trimming: 11 bases; junction bases outside the gene matches: 10.

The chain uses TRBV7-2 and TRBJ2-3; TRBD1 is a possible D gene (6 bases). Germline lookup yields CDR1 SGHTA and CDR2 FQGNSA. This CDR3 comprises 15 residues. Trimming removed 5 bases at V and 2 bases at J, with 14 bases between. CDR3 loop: CASSQTGHPTDTQYF. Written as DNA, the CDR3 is TGTGCCAGCAGCCAGACGGGACACCCCACAGATACGCAGTATTTT.

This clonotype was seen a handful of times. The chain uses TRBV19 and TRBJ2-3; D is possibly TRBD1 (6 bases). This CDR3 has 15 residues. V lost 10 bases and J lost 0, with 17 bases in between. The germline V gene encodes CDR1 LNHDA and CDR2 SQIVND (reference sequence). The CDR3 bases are TGTGCCAAGGGGGTCGTGGTCTCTAGCACAGATACGCAGTATTTT. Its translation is CAKGVVVSSTDTQYF.

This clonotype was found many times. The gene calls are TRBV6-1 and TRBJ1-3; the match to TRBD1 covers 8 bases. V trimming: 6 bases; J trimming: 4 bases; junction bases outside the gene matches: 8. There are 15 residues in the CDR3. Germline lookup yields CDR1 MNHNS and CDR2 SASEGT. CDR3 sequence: CASRGDRTIGNTIYF. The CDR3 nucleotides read TGTGCCAGCAGGGGGGACAGGACGATCGGAAACACCATATATTTT.

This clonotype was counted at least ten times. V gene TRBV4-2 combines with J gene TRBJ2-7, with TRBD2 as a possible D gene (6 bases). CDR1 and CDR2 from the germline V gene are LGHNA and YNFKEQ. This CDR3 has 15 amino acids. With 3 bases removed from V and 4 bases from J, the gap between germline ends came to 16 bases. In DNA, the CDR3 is TGTGCCAGCAGCCAGTCCGCCGGGAGCGGATACGAGCAGTACTTC. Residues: CASSQSAGSGYEQYF.

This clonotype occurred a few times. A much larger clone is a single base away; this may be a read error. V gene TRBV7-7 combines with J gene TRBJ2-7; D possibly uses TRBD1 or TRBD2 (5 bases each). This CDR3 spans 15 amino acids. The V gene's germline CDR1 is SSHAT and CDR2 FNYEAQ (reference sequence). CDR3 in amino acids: CASSLSPGQDYEQYF. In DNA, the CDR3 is TGTGCTAGCAGCTTAAGCCCGGGGCAGGATTACGAGCAGTACTTC.

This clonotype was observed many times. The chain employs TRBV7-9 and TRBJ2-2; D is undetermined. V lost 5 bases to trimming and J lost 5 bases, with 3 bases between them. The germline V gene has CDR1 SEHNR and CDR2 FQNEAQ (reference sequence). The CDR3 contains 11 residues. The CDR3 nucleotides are TGTGCCAGCAGCCCTACCGGGGAGCTGTTTTTT. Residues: CASSPTGELFF.

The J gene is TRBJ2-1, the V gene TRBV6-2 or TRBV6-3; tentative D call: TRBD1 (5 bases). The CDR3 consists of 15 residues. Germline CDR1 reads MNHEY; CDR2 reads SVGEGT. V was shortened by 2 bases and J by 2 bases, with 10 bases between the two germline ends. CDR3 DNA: TGTGCCAGCAGTTACGGGGCTAGAACCTACAATGAGCAGTTCTTC. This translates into CASSYGARTYNEQFF.

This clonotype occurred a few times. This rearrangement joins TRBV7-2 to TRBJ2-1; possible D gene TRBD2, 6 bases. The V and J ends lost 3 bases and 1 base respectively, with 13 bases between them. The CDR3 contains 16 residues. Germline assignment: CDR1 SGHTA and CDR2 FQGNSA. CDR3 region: CASSFPLAGSYNEQFF. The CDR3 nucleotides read TGTGCCAGCAGCTTCCCCCTGGCGGGGTCCTACAATGAGCAGTTCTTC.

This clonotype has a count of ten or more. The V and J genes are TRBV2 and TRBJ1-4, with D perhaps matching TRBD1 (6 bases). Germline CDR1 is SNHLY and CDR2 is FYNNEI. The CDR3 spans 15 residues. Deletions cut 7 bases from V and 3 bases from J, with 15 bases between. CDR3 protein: CASKPQGLSNEKLFF. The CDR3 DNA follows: TGTGCCAGCAAACCACAGGGTTTATCTAATGAAAAACTGTTTTTT.